The T cell receptor beta chain under discussion was sequenced for a study of T cell responses to AZD1222 COVID-19 vaccine. Broader study findings: Females outnumbered males among donors, who were mostly white British; clonal diversity was possibly underestimated. Baseline antibody screening turned up just five to seven seropositive AZD1222 recipients.

Pooled in the analysis were second doses at about 4 or about 12 weeks. As concerns this clone: Its cognate antigen is unknown.

The CDR3 runs 13 residues. The J segment lost 9 bases and the V segment lost 6 bases, leaving 9 bases of the junction unmatched. Germline V lookup: CDR1 SGDLS, CDR2 YYNGEE. Using immunoSEQ multiplex PCR, the repertoire was profiled, and TCRdb retains in-frame clones only, with some absent. The sample includes 95,000 to 150,000 clones, approximately 86% of them seen just once. This rearrangement joins TRBV9 to TRBJ1-5; 7 nucleotides agree with TRBD1. Sequenced here: peripheral blood, sampled 28 days after the second AZD1222 dose. The TCR comes from an adult who received the AZD1222 COVID-19 vaccine. CDR3 sequence: CASTQGVEGPQHF. The CDR3 nucleotides are TGTGCCAGCACCCAGGGGGTGGAAGGGCCCCAGCATTTT.